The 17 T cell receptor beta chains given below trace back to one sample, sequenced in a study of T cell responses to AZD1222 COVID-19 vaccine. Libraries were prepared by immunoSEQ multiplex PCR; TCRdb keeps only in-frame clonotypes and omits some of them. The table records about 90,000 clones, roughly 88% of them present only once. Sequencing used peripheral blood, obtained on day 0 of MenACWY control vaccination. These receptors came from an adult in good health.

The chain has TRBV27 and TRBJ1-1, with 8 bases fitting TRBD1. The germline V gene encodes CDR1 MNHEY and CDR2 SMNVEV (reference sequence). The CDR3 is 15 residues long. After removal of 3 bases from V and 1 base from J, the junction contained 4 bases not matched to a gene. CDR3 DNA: TGTGCCAGCAGTTTCGGGGACAGGAGGAACACTGAAGCTTTCTTT. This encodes CASSFGDRRNTEAFF.

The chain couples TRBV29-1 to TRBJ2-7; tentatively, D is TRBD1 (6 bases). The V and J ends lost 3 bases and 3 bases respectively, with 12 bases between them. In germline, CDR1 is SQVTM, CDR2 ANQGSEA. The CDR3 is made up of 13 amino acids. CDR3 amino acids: CSVERAGDYEQYF. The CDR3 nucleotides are TGCAGCGTTGAGAGAGCAGGGGACTACGAGCAGTACTTC.

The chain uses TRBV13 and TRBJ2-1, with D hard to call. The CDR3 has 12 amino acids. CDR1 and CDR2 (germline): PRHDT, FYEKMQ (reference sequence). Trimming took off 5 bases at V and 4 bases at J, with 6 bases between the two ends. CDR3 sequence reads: CASSNRYNEQFF. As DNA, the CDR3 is TGTGCCAGCAGCAACAGATACAATGAGCAGTTCTTC.

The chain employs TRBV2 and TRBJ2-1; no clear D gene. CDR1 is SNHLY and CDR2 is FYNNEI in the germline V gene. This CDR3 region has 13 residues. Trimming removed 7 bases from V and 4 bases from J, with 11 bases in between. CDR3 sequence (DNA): TGTGCCAGCACCCTCGGTGGATACAATGAGCAGTTCTTC. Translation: CASTLGGYNEQFF.

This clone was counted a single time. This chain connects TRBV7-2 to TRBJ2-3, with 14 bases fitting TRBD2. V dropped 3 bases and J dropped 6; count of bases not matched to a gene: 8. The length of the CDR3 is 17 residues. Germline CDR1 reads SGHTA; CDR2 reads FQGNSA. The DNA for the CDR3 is TGTGCCAGCAGCTTGGGGACTAGCGGGGGTGTTCGGGATACGCAGTATTTT. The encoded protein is CASSLGTSGGVRDTQYF.

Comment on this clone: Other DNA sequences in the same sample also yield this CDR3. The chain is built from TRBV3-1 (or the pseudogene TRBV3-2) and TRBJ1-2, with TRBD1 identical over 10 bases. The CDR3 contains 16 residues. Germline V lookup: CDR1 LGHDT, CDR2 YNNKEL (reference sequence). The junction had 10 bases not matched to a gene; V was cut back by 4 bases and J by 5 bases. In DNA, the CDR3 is TGTGCCAGCAGCCCACCAGACCGGGACAGGGGATATGGCTACACCTTC. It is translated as CASSPPDRDRGYGYTF.

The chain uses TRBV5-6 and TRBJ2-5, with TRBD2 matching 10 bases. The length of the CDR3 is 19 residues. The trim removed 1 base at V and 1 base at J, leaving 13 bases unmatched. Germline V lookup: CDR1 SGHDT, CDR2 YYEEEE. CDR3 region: CASSLYRLAGELSQETQYF. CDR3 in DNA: TGTGCCAGCAGCTTGTACCGGCTAGCGGGGGAACTTTCCCAAGAGACCCAGTACTTC. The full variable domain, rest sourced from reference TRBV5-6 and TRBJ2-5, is DAGVTQSPTHLIKTRGQQVTLRCSPKSGHDTVSWYQQALGQGPQFIFQYYEEEERQRGNFPDRFSGHQFPNYSSELNVNALLLGDSALYLCASSLYRLAGELSQETQYFGPGTRLLVL.

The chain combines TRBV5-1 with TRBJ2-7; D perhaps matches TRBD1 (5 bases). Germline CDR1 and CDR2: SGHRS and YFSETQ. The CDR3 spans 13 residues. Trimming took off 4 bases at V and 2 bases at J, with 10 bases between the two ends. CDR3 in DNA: TGCGCCAGCAGCCCGAAGGGGACCTACGAGCAGTACTTC. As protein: CASSPKGTYEQYF.

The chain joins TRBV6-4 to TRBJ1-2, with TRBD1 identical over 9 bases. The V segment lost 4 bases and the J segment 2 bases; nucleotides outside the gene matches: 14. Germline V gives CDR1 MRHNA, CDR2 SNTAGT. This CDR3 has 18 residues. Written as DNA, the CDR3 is TGTGCCAGCAGTGGCGGTCCGGCAGGGGGACAGGGAAACTATGGCTACACCTTC. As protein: CASSGGPAGGQGNYGYTF.

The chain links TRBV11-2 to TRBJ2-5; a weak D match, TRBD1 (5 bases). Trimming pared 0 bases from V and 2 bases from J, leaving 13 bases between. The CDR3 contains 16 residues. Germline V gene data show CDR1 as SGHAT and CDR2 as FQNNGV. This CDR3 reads CASSLDVARTQETQYF. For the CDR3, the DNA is TGTGCCAGCAGCTTAGATGTAGCAAGGACACAAGAGACCCAGTACTTC.

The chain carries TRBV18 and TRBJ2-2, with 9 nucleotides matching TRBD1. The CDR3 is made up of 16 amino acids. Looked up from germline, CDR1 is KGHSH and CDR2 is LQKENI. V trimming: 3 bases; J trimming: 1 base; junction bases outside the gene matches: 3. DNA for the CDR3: TGTGCCAGCTCACCGACAGGGGGAATGAACACCGGGGAGCTGTTTTTT. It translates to CASSPTGGMNTGELFF.

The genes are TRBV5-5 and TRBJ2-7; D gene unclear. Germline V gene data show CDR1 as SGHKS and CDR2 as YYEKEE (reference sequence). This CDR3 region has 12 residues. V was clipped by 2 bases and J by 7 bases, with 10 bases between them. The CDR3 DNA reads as TGTGCCAGCAGCTTTACTCTGGGGGAGCAGTACTTC. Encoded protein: CASSFTLGEQYF.

Written as DNA, the CDR3 is TGTGCCAGCAGTCTGGACAGGAATCAGCCCCAGCATTTT. As protein: CASSLDRNQPQHF. The chain is built from TRBV5-4 and TRBJ1-5, with TRBD1 matching 7 bases. The CDR3 loop spans 13 amino acids. The V gene's germline CDR1 is SGHNT and CDR2 YYREEE (reference sequence). V lost 5 bases, J lost 4 bases, and 3 bases stayed unmatched.

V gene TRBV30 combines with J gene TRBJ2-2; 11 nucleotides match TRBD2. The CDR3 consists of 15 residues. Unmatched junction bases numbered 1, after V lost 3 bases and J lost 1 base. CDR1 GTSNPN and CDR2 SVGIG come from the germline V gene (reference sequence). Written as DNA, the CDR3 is TGTGCCTGGAGGCTAGCGGGGGGGAACACCGGGGAGCTGTTTTTT. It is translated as CAWRLAGGNTGELFF.

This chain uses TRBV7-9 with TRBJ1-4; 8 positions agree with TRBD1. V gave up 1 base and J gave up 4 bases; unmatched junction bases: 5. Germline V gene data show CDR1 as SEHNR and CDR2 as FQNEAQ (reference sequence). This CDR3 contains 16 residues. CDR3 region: CASSLGRGLDNEKLFF. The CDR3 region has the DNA TGTGCCAGCAGCTTAGGCAGGGGGCTGGATAATGAAAAACTGTTTTTT.

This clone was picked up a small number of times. The CDR3 protein is CASSFSSWGKGQTNTEAFF. In nucleotides, the CDR3 is TGTGCCAGCAGTTTTTCTTCTTGGGGGAAAGGACAGACCAACACTGAAGCTTTCTTT. V gene TRBV27 combines with J gene TRBJ1-1; D possibly corresponds to TRBD1 (6 bases). Between the trimmed V and J ends, which lost 3 bases and 2 bases, there was a span of 25 bases. Germline values: CDR1 MNHEY, CDR2 SMNVEV (reference sequence). This CDR3 spans 19 amino acids.

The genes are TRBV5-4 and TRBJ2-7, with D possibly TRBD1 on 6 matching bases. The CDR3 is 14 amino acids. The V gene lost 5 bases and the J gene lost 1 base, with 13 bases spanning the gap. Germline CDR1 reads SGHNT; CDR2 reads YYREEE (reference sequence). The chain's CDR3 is CASRATGTSYEQYF. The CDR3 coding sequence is TGTGCCAGCAGGGCGACAGGTACTTCCTACGAGCAGTACTTC.